Detailed here is one TCR beta chain. Its target is not known. Libraries were prepared by immunoSEQ multiplex PCR; TCRdb keeps only in-frame clonotypes and omits some of them. This sample has approximately 57,000 clones, with 80% to 90% found just once. Germline V gives CDR1 SGHVS, CDR2 FNYEAQ. The CDR3 sequence is 13 residues long. Trimming removed 3 bases from V and 2 bases from J, with 8 bases in between. This sample stems from a study of a mutant IDH1 vaccine in newly diagnosed glioma. In the study overall: Eight vaccine doses were administered to patients at weeks 1, 3, 5, 7, 11, 15, 19 and 23. Vaccination was launched 4-6 weeks after radiotherapy alone, or with temozolomide cycles.

Documented time point: week 23, last vaccination. One vaccine dose held 300 ug of mutant IDH1 20-mer peptide and came with topical imiquimod. Study conclusions and caveats: Most patients, 90% to 95%, showed vaccine-induced immune responses. Apparently, pseudoprogression bore no relation to changes among the top peripheral T cell clonotypes.

The sequenced sample was PBMCs, obtained from a glioma patient whose treatment included an IDH1 peptide vaccine. The chain carries TRBV7-6 and TRBJ2-7, with D perhaps matching TRBD1 (5 bases). This clonotype was sampled from a middle-aged woman with glioma. Some clones in this sample may be carry-over from other donors' samples. In nucleotides, the CDR3 is TGTGCCAGCAGCTTGGACAAGACCTACGAGCAGTACTTC. This translates into CASSLDKTYEQYF.